Presented here are 28 T cell receptor beta chains from one specimen sequenced in a study of siplizumab effects on memory and regulatory T cells (dated by TCRdb to between 2019 and 2020). The library was generated by the immunoSEQ multiplex PCR assay. Drawn from immuneACCESS, this table holds only the in-frame rearrangements with V and J called that TCRdb kept. Clones are partly lost; checked studies trace under half to an unresolved V gene and leave the rest unexplained. This sample lists tens of thousands of clones; 80% to 90% were detected once. The ten largest clones represent over 1.5% of the sample. Sample: Tregs sorted from blood. Receptors originate from a human donor in good health.

J is TRBJ1-5 and V is TRBV7-2, with D uncertain. CDR1 and CDR2 from the germline V gene are SGHTA and FQGNSA. Trimming left V 1 base short and J 2 bases short, with 18 bases between. CDR3 length: 18 residues. CDR3 coding DNA: TGTGCCAGCAGCTTAGGAGGGCGGATGGAGGTGCGCAATCAGCCCCAGCATTTT. Its protein product is CASSLGGRMEVRNQPQHF.

This chain uses TRBV28 with TRBJ1-1; 7 nucleotides align to TRBD1. Unmatched junction bases numbered 9, after V lost 5 bases and J lost 3 bases. Looked up from germline, CDR1 is MDHEN and CDR2 is SYDVKM. This CDR3 has 15 residues. In nucleotides, the CDR3 is TGTGCCAGCAGTGTGATCGAGGACAGGTACACTGAAGCTTTCTTT. As protein: CASSVIEDRYTEAFF.

The chain couples TRBV9 to TRBJ2-1; the match to TRBD2 covers 11 bases. The junction had 3 bases not matched to a gene; V was cut back by 4 bases and J by 3 bases. Germline CDR1 is SGDLS and CDR2 is YYNGEE. This CDR3 has 15 amino acids. Here the CDR3 reads CASSPGTSGYNEQFF. The DNA for the CDR3 is TGTGCCAGCAGCCCCGGGACTAGCGGCTACAATGAGCAGTTCTTC.

The chain uses TRBV5-1 and TRBJ2-3; no firm D call. Trimming shortened V by 7 bases and J by 6 bases, and 12 bases separated the two germline ends. Per germline, CDR1 SGHRS and CDR2 YFSETQ. The CDR3 loop spans 12 amino acids. CDR3 DNA sequence: TGCGCCAGCCCAAGGATGAGCGATACGCAGTATTTT. It translates to CASPRMSDTQYF.

This chain uses TRBV7-2 with TRBJ1-1; D gene unclear. Trimming cost V 3 bases and J 11 bases, with 13 bases left between them. Germline V gene sequence: CDR1 SGHTA, CDR2 FQGNSA. This CDR3 contains 12 residues. The chain's CDR3 is CASSLTGTGAFF. CDR3 DNA sequence: TGTGCCAGCAGCTTGACTGGCACGGGGGCTTTCTTT.

This chain uses TRBV5-1 with TRBJ2-3; possibly TRBD2 for D (6 bases). With 0 bases removed from V and 8 bases from J, the gap between germline ends came to 7 bases. The CDR3 contains 12 residues. From germline, CDR1 is SGHRS and CDR2 YFSETQ. The CDR3: CASSLAGVTQYF. CDR3 nucleotide sequence: TGCGCCAGCAGCTTGGCGGGGGTTACGCAGTATTTT.

The chain joins TRBV9 to TRBJ2-3; 11 bases line up with TRBD1. After removal of 5 bases from V and 3 bases from J, the junction contained 5 bases not matched to a gene. This CDR3 region has 15 residues. Germline V gene data show CDR1 as SGDLS and CDR2 as YYNGEE. CDR3 sequence (DNA): TGTGCCAGCAGTGCCGGGACAGGGGGAACAGATACGCAGTATTTT. Its translation is CASSAGTGGTDTQYF.

This clone was detected only once. This chain links TRBV28 with TRBJ2-3, with 10 bases lining up with TRBD2. The germline gives CDR1 MDHEN, CDR2 SYDVKM. V gave up 5 bases and J gave up 6 bases; unmatched junction bases: 5. CDR3 length: 14 amino acids. This chain's CDR3 is CASSPTSGADTQYF. In nucleotides, the CDR3 is TGTGCCAGCAGTCCAACTAGCGGGGCGGATACGCAGTATTTT.

The chain combines TRBV19 with TRBJ1-5; no definite D call. Germline assignment: CDR1 LNHDA and CDR2 SQIVND (reference sequence). Trimming removed 1 base from V and 3 bases from J, with 13 bases in between. The length of the CDR3 is 16 residues. As DNA, the CDR3 is TGTGCCAGTAGTATAGTCCAAATCCAGGCCAATCAGCCCCAGCATTTT. Translation gives CASSIVQIQANQPQHF.

The chain carries TRBV5-4 and TRBJ2-6; D is possibly TRBD1 (6 bases). The CDR3 totals 16 residues. Germline loops: CDR1 SGHNT, CDR2 YYREEE (reference sequence). With 0 bases removed from V and 6 bases from J, the gap between germline ends came to 13 bases. CDR3 sequence (DNA): TGTGCCAGCAGCTTGGATGCGACAGGATTGGCCAACGTCCTGACTTTC. This gives the protein CASSLDATGLANVLTF.

This clone was found a few times. V and J are TRBV9 and TRBJ2-1, with no clear D. Germline V gives CDR1 SGDLS, CDR2 YYNGEE. The V end lost 4 bases, the J end lost 10 bases, and 15 bases lay between the germline ends. The CDR3 runs 13 residues. CDR3 nucleotide sequence: TGTGCCAGCAGCCCACTCACGCCCCAGGAGCAGTTCTTC. It codes for CASSPLTPQEQFF.

The gene calls are TRBV14 and TRBJ2-1; 9 positions agree with TRBD1. The germline V gene has CDR1 SGHDN and CDR2 FVKESK. With V trimmed by 4 bases and J by 3 bases, 7 bases remained unmatched. The CDR3 has 16 residues. The CDR3 DNA follows: TGTGCCAGCAGCCGGGAACAGGGGGCTTTCTACAATGAGCAGTTCTTC. Translating it yields CASSREQGAFYNEQFF. Based on the CDR3 plus reference TRBV14 and TRBJ2-1, the full variable domain is EAGVTQFPSHSVIEKGQTVTLRCDPISGHDNLYWYRRVMGKEIKFLLHFVKESKQDESGMPNNRFLAERTGGTYSTLKVQPAELEDSGVYFCASSREQGAFYNEQFFGPGTRLTVL.

The J gene is TRBJ2-5, the V gene TRBV9, with unresolved D. Germline V gene lookup returns CDR1 SGDLS and CDR2 YYNGEE. The V end was cut by 10 bases, the J end by 2 bases, with 12 bases between. CDR3 size: 12 residues. CDR3 region: CADKVVQETQYF. The DNA of the CDR3 is TGTGCCGACAAGGTAGTTCAAGAGACCCAGTACTTC.

This rearrangement joins TRBV18 to TRBJ2-2; tentative D call: TRBD1 (6 bases). This CDR3 region has 21 residues. Germline V gene data show CDR1 as KGHSH and CDR2 as LQKENI. Trimming left V 1 base short and J 4 bases short, with 28 bases between. Here the CDR3 DNA reads TGTGCCAGCTCACCACTAGTGATTTCCGTGGCAGGGGCCTCGGGCACCGGGGAGCTGTTTTTT. Its translation: CASSPLVISVAGASGTGELFF.

This clone was seen a handful of times. This sequence joins TRBV4-1 and TRBJ2-4; no reliable D call. The germline V gene has CDR1 MGHRA and CDR2 YSYEKL. CDR3 size: 13 residues. The V and J ends lost 0 bases and 15 bases respectively, with 15 bases between them. CDR3 protein: CASSQEGVGAPYF. CDR3 sequence (DNA): TGCGCCAGCAGCCAAGAAGGTGTGGGCGCACCGTACTTC.

This chain uses TRBV7-2 with TRBJ1-5; no firm D call. V shed 3 bases and J shed 5 bases, with 8 bases lying between them. Per the germline V gene, CDR1 is SGHTA and CDR2 is FQGNSA. The CDR3 is made up of 13 amino acids. The CDR3 region is CASSFRWDQPQHF. CDR3 sequence (DNA): TGTGCCAGCAGCTTTAGATGGGATCAGCCCCAGCATTTT.

This chain links TRBV4-2 with TRBJ1-3, with 11 bases lining up with TRBD1. CDR3 length: 15 amino acids. The junction had 7 bases not matched to a gene; V was cut back by 6 bases and J by 6 bases. Per the germline V gene, CDR1 is LGHNA and CDR2 is YNFKEQ. Here the CDR3 reads CASSQGQGESNTIYF. In DNA form, the CDR3 reads TGTGCCAGCAGTCAGGGACAGGGGGAATCAAACACCATATATTTT.

This chain connects TRBV27 to TRBJ2-3; 8 positions match TRBD1. V lost 5 bases to trimming and J lost 1 base; unmatched junction nucleotides: 5. The length of the CDR3 is 15 residues. CDR1 and CDR2 from the germline V gene are MNHEY and SMNVEV (reference sequence). CDR3 sequence reads: CASSPTDRGTDTQYF. The CDR3, as DNA: TGTGCCAGCAGTCCGACGGACAGGGGCACAGATACGCAGTATTTT.

V usage is TRBV5-1 and J usage is TRBJ2-6; D possibly matches TRBD1 or TRBD2 (6 bases each). Deletions cut 5 bases from V and 1 base from J, with 16 bases between. The CDR3 loop spans 17 amino acids. Germline CDR1 SGHRS, CDR2 YFSETQ. CDR3 nucleotides: TGCGCCAGCAGAACCGGGACACTAGCTTCTGGGGCCAACGTCCTGACTTTC. Its protein is CASRTGTLASGANVLTF.

This sequence joins TRBV20-1 and TRBJ2-1; D is uncertain. The germline V gene has CDR1 DFQATT and CDR2 SNEGSKA (reference sequence). V lost 0 bases, J lost 3 bases, and 0 bases lay in between. The length of the CDR3 is 11 residues. The CDR3 protein is CSARDYNEQFF. CDR3 nucleotide sequence: TGCAGTGCTAGAGACTACAATGAGCAGTTCTTC.

The V and J genes are TRBV5-1 and TRBJ2-1, with D hard to call. The CDR3 consists of 15 residues. Germline loops: CDR1 SGHRS, CDR2 YFSETQ. Trimming shortened V by 3 bases and J by 0 bases, and 10 bases separated the two germline ends. The chain's CDR3 is CASSSSFSSYNEQFF. The CDR3 DNA reads as TGCGCCAGCAGCTCCTCCTTTAGCTCCTACAATGAGCAGTTCTTC. Based on the CDR3 plus reference TRBV5-1 and TRBJ2-1, the full variable domain is KAGVTQTPRYLIKTRGQQVTLSCSPISGHRSVSWYQQTPGQGLQFLFEYFSETQRNKGNFPGRFSGRQFSNSRSEMNVSTLELGDSALYLCASSSSFSSYNEQFFGPGTRLTVL.

The V gene is TRBV15, the J gene TRBJ2-3; TRBD1 agrees at 8 bases. This CDR3 contains 18 residues. V shed 3 bases, J shed 2 bases, and the junction held 13 bases outside the gene matches. The germline V gene encodes CDR1 LNHNV and CDR2 YYDKDF (reference sequence). Here the CDR3 reads CATSRSGFGDRTTDTQYF. DNA of the CDR3: TGTGCCACCAGCAGGAGCGGGTTTGGGGACAGGACCACAGATACGCAGTATTTT.

This clone was recorded once. The V and J genes are TRBV5-4 and TRBJ2-1; 8 bases line up with TRBD2. Germline CDR1 and CDR2: SGHNT and YYREEE (reference sequence). The ends lost 2 bases at V and 8 bases at J; junction bases unmatched: 9. The CDR3 length is 15 residues. This chain's CDR3 is CASSFGTSSFDEQFF. The CDR3 bases are TGTGCCAGCAGCTTCGGGACTAGTTCTTTCGATGAGCAGTTCTTC.

The chain recombines TRBV5-1 with TRBJ1-4; 7 bases line up with TRBD1. This CDR3 comprises 13 residues. V dropped 7 bases and J dropped 5; count of bases not matched to a gene: 5. The germline V gene encodes CDR1 SGHRS and CDR2 YFSETQ. CDR3 region: CASSDRINEKLFF. CDR3 nucleotides: TGCGCCAGCTCGGACAGGATCAATGAAAAACTGTTTTTT. Full variable domain (missing parts from reference TRBV5-1 and TRBJ1-4): KAGVTQTPRYLIKTRGQQVTLSCSPISGHRSVSWYQQTPGQGLQFLFEYFSETQRNKGNFPGRFSGRQFSNSRSEMNVSTLELGDSALYLCASSDRINEKLFFGSGTQLSVL.

CDR3: CAWSVAGSGANVLTF. CDR3 DNA sequence: TGTGCCTGGAGTGTCGCAGGGTCCGGGGCCAACGTCCTGACTTTC. J is TRBJ2-6 and V is TRBV30, with D perhaps TRBD1 (5 bases). V shed 0 bases and J shed 4 bases, with 10 bases lying between them. Germline assignment: CDR1 GTSNPN and CDR2 SVGIG (reference sequence). The CDR3 is 15 residues long.

The chain uses TRBV7-8 and TRBJ2-7, with D unresolved. There are 14 residues in the CDR3. V gave up 2 bases and J gave up 5 bases, with 13 bases separating them. In germline, CDR1 is SGHVS, CDR2 FQNEAQ. The CDR3 reads CASSLLVGSHEQYF. The CDR3 DNA follows: TGTGCCAGCAGCTTATTGGTTGGTAGCCACGAGCAGTACTTC.

The chain employs TRBV9 and TRBJ2-1; the match to TRBD2 covers 10 bases. Germline V gene lookup returns CDR1 SGDLS and CDR2 YYNGEE. With 3 bases clipped from V and 4 bases from J, the junction kept 7 bases outside the gene matches. The CDR3 has 16 residues. The CDR3 loop is CASSGTGTSEYNEQFF. In DNA, the CDR3 is TGTGCCAGCAGCGGGACCGGGACTAGCGAATACAATGAGCAGTTCTTC.

This clone showed up just a few times. V usage is TRBV6-1 and J usage is TRBJ1-3, with D perhaps matching TRBD1 (5 bases). V shed 4 bases and J shed 0 bases, with 13 bases lying between them. Germline V gene lookup returns CDR1 MNHNS and CDR2 SASEGT. This CDR3 is built from 16 residues. The CDR3 nucleotides are TGTGCCAGCAGTGGGGGACCGGCGAGCTCTGGAAACACCATATATTTT. It encodes CASSGGPASSGNTIYF.